This passage covers 22 T cell receptor beta chains from one sample sequenced in a study of T cell responses to AZD1222 COVID-19 vaccine. The repertoire was sequenced with immunoSEQ multiplex PCR; TCRdb's copy has only in-frame clones and lacks some. The sample includes 80,000 to 100,000 clones, roughly 90% seen only once; the top ten take 2.8%. The sample in question was peripheral blood, obtained on day 0 of MenACWY control vaccination. The receptors derive from an adult in good health.

This chain links TRBV6-1 with TRBJ1-1, with unresolved D. Germline V gene data show CDR1 as MNHNS and CDR2 as SASEGT. This CDR3 region has 14 residues. Trimming removed 3 bases at V and 8 bases at J, with 16 bases between. In DNA, the CDR3 is TGTGCCAGCAGTGATGAGCCCGGGCTAGGAGAAGCTTTCTTT. Its translation is CASSDEPGLGEAFF.

This chain connects TRBV11-2 to TRBJ1-6, with 8 bases matching TRBD1. Trimming removed 2 bases from V and 5 bases from J; junction bases left unmatched: 2. The CDR3 is 15 residues long. Germline CDR1 reads SGHAT; CDR2 reads FQNNGV. CDR3 in amino acids: CASSLRQGNNSPLHF. The CDR3 DNA is TGTGCCAGCAGCTTAAGACAGGGGAATAATTCACCCCTCCACTTT.

The rearrangement uses TRBV6-2 or TRBV6-3 and TRBJ1-1, with D perhaps TRBD1 (6 bases). The CDR3 consists of 18 residues. Germline assignment: CDR1 MNHEY and CDR2 SVGEGT. Trimming pared 2 bases from V and 3 bases from J, leaving 22 bases between. This chain's CDR3 is CASSYLRDTPRGHTEAFF. As DNA, the CDR3 is TGTGCCAGCAGTTACCTCCGGGACACTCCGAGGGGACACACTGAAGCTTTCTTT.

This clone showed up just a few times. The genes are TRBV11-2 and TRBJ1-1; D remains ambiguous. The CDR3 runs to 14 residues. Trimming pared 5 bases from V and 4 bases from J, leaving 14 bases between. From germline, CDR1 is SGHAT and CDR2 FQNNGV. This CDR3 reads CASSARPRGTEAFF. The DNA of the CDR3 is TGTGCCAGCAGCGCCAGGCCCCGGGGCACTGAAGCTTTCTTT.

The chain joins TRBV5-6 to TRBJ1-1; D remains ambiguous. Trimming removed 3 bases at V and 1 base at J, with 7 bases between. Looked up from germline, CDR1 is SGHDT and CDR2 is YYEEEE. The length of the CDR3 is 13 residues. The CDR3 loop is CASSYWENTEAFF. In DNA form, the CDR3 reads TGTGCCAGCAGCTATTGGGAGAACACTGAAGCTTTCTTT.

This clone was seen more than once but under ten times. The CDR3 protein is CASSLNRPNEKLFF. The CDR3 DNA reads TGCGCCAGCAGCTTGAACAGACCTAATGAAAAACTGTTTTTT. The J gene is TRBJ1-4, the V gene TRBV5-1; D gene uncertain. This CDR3 spans 14 amino acids. The V gene's germline CDR1 is SGHRS and CDR2 YFSETQ. Trimming removed 1 base from V and 3 bases from J, with 7 bases in between.

The CDR3, as DNA: TGCGCCAGCAGCTTGAACCCAGCGGGGAGGATAGATACGCAGTATTTT. It is translated as CASSLNPAGRIDTQYF. V gene TRBV5-1 combines with J gene TRBJ2-3; 7 bases fit TRBD2. The germline V gene has CDR1 SGHRS and CDR2 YFSETQ. With 1 base clipped from V and 5 bases from J, the junction kept 10 bases outside the gene matches. The CDR3 is 16 amino acids.

The chain uses TRBV28 and TRBJ2-7, with 7 bases that match TRBD1. Trimming cost V 3 bases and J 1 base; bases outside gene matches: 3. The CDR3 covers 14 residues. From germline, CDR1 is MDHEN and CDR2 SYDVKM. The CDR3 protein is CASSFPTGSYEQYF. In DNA, the CDR3 is TGTGCCAGCAGTTTCCCGACAGGGTCCTACGAGCAGTACTTC.

This clone is a singleton in its sample. The V and J genes are TRBV7-2 and TRBJ1-4, with unresolved D. Trimming took off 3 bases at V and 3 bases at J, with 11 bases between the two ends. Germline CDR1 reads SGHTA; CDR2 reads FQGNSA. The CDR3 has 15 amino acids. The CDR3 sequence is CASSLAGSSNEKLFF. CDR3 bases: TGTGCCAGCAGCTTGGCGGGGAGCTCTAATGAAAAACTGTTTTTT.

CDR3 loop: CASRHYQGYNSPLHF. The DNA of the CDR3 is TGCGCCAGCAGACATTATCAGGGGTATAATTCACCCCTCCACTTT. The chain recombines TRBV4-1 with TRBJ1-6, with D possibly TRBD1 on 6 matching bases. Trimming shortened V by 6 bases and J by 4 bases, and 13 bases separated the two germline ends. Germline lookup yields CDR1 MGHRA and CDR2 YSYEKL. The CDR3 covers 15 residues.

The CDR3 coding sequence is TGTGCCAGTCCAAACAATGAGCAGTTCTTC. It translates to CASPNNEQFF. The V call is TRBV19, the J call TRBJ2-1; D call uncertain. V was trimmed by 8 bases and J by 5 bases, leaving 4 bases between them. Per the germline V gene, CDR1 is LNHDA and CDR2 is SQIVND (reference sequence). CDR3 length: 10 amino acids.

V is TRBV11-2 and J is TRBJ2-3; the D gene is possibly TRBD2 (5 bases). The CDR3 runs 14 residues. V was clipped by 5 bases and J by 6 bases, with 15 bases between them. The germline CDR1 and CDR2 sequences are SGHAT and FQNNGV. The DNA of the CDR3 is TGTGCCAGCAGCGCACCGCGTTCGGGGGATACGCAGTATTTT. Protein product: CASSAPRSGDTQYF.

This clone was seen only once. The chain is built from TRBV7-8 and TRBJ1-1; D may be TRBD1 (6 bases). Germline loops: CDR1 SGHVS, CDR2 FQNEAQ. The CDR3 is 13 amino acids. Trimming took 4 bases from V and 1 from J, leaving 7 bases between them. For the CDR3, the DNA is TGTGCCAGCAGCTCGGACAGGAACACTGAAGCTTTCTTT. It is translated as CASSSDRNTEAFF.

This clone has just one count. The chain links TRBV4-3 to TRBJ2-7; no clear D. Per the germline V gene, CDR1 is LGHNA and CDR2 is YSLEER. V was pared by 4 bases and J by 1 base, with 17 bases between. The CDR3 spans 16 residues. CDR3 residues: CASSLHRGWQSYEQYF. The DNA of the CDR3 is TGCGCCAGCAGCCTACATCGAGGTTGGCAGTCCTACGAGCAGTACTTC.

The chain joins TRBV18 to TRBJ1-4; D not certain. Trimming cost V 1 base and J 7 bases, with 1 base left between them. This CDR3 contains 11 residues. Germline-derived CDR1 and CDR2 are KGHSH and LQKENI. The DNA of the CDR3 is TGTGCCAGCTCACCACGTGAAAAACTGTTTTTT. Its translation: CASSPREKLFF.

CDR3: CASSEGLAGGKETQYF. CDR3 coding DNA: TGTGCCAGCAGCGAGGGACTAGCGGGGGGAAAGGAGACCCAGTACTTC. This chain uses TRBV9 with TRBJ2-5; 15 nucleotides line up with TRBD2. This CDR3 comprises 16 residues. Unmatched junction bases numbered 5, after V lost 3 bases and J lost 5 bases. Germline lookup yields CDR1 SGDLS and CDR2 YYNGEE.

V is TRBV6-5 and J is TRBJ1-1; the match to TRBD1 covers 10 bases. Germline CDR1 reads MNHEY; CDR2 reads SVGAGI. The CDR3 is 15 amino acids. Trimming at V came to 7 bases and at J to 8 bases, leaving 13 bases not matched to a gene. CDR3 protein: CASTHSTGGKREAFF. In DNA form, the CDR3 reads TGTGCCAGCACCCATTCGACAGGGGGCAAAAGAGAAGCTTTCTTT.

This clone was counted once. The V call is TRBV5-1, the J call TRBJ2-3; 8 positions agree with TRBD2. Germline CDR1 and CDR2: SGHRS and YFSETQ. CDR3 length: 16 amino acids. V lost 3 bases, J lost 2 bases, and 8 bases stayed unmatched. The CDR3, as DNA: TGCGCCAGCAGCTCGGGGACTAGTCGGGCCACAGATACGCAGTATTTT. Translated, it gives CASSSGTSRATDTQYF.

The chain is built from TRBV7-2 and TRBJ1-3, with a tentative D call TRBD1 (6 bases). Per germline, CDR1 SGHTA and CDR2 FQGNSA. The CDR3 runs to 14 residues. The V gene lost 2 bases and the J gene lost 4 bases, with 9 bases spanning the gap. The CDR3 loop reads CASSLRQAGNTIYF. The CDR3 DNA is TGTGCCAGCAGCTTAAGACAGGCCGGAAACACCATATATTTT.

This clone was detected once. The rearrangement links TRBV6-1 to TRBJ2-5, with 9 bases lining up with TRBD1. Looked up from germline, CDR1 is MNHNS and CDR2 is SASEGT. V was pared by 3 bases and J by 2 bases, with 7 bases of the junction left unmatched. The CDR3 has 16 amino acids. The CDR3 is CASSDYRDREQETQYF. The CDR3, as DNA: TGTGCCAGCAGTGATTATCGGGACAGGGAACAAGAGACCCAGTACTTC.

The gene calls are TRBV7-2 and TRBJ2-5, with D perhaps matching TRBD1 (6 bases). Per the germline V gene, CDR1 is SGHTA and CDR2 is FQGNSA. V was pared by 1 base and J by 2 bases, with 11 bases between. This CDR3 is built from 15 residues. CDR3 amino acids: CASSLGGPRQETQYF. In DNA form, the CDR3 reads TGTGCCAGCAGCTTAGGGGGGCCTCGGCAAGAGACCCAGTACTTC.

The gene calls are TRBV7-8 and TRBJ1-2, with TRBD1 as a possible D gene (5 bases). V shed 1 base and J shed 4 bases, with 16 bases lying between them. Germline assignment: CDR1 SGHVS and CDR2 FQNEAQ. The CDR3 runs 16 residues. Written as DNA, the CDR3 is TGTGCCAGCAGCTTAGTTTTCCTAGGGGCGAGCTATGGCTACACCTTC. Translated, it gives CASSLVFLGASYGYTF.